Listed below are T cell receptor beta chains from one sample, sequenced in a study of neurological immune-mediated disorders. TCRdb re-analysed the 5' RACE reads in MiXCR, keeping a single row per CDR3 protein. The sample has about 15,000 distinct CDR3 sequences, 3.5% seen once. The specimen sequenced was CD8+ T cells from blood. The receptors come from a woman aged 40-49 years in good health. The CDR3 runs from the conserved cysteine through the conserved F or W. The D gene is left open where the match is weak. The size entry is marked missing in some rows and otherwise reads once, few, many or a size class.

-	TRBV6-5	TRBJ1-2	many	TGTGCCAGCAGGTTTTCGGGGTATGGCTACACCTTC	CASRFSGYGYTF
-	TRBV7-9	TRBJ2-3	many	TGTGCCAGCAGCTTAGACCGGCATACGCAGTATTTT	CASSLDRHTQYF
TRBD2	TRBV6-1	TRBJ2-5	few	TGTGCCAGCAGTGAAGTAGCGGGAGATCAAGAGACCCAGTACTTC	CASSEVAGDQETQYF
-	TRBV5-1	TRBJ2-2	many	TGCGCCAGCAGCTTGTATAGGATGAACACCGGGGAGCTGTTTTTT	CASSLYRMNTGELFF
-	TRBV7-9	TRBJ2-4	few	TGTGCCAGCAGTCTACTATGGGAGCCCAAAAACATTCAGTACTTC	CASSLLWEPKNIQYF
-	TRBV29-1	TRBJ2-1	many	TGCAGCGTGAGAGCGGGCCGAGGAGCGAGTGAGCAGTTCTTC	CSVRAGRGASEQFF
-	TRBV2	TRBJ2-2	many	TGTGCCAGCAGTGCCCCGACAGGAGCTAACACCGGGGAGCTGTTTTTT	CASSAPTGANTGELFF
TRBD2	TRBV20-1	TRBJ2-5	many	TGCAGTGCTCCGTCCGGGACTAGAGGCGAGACCCAGTACTTC	CSAPSGTRGETQYF
TRBD2	TRBV7-2	TRBJ2-7	many	TGTGCCAGCAGAAAACTAGCGGGAACTTACGAGCAGTACTTC	CASRKLAGTYEQYF
TRBD2	TRBV5-5	TRBJ2-3	-	TGTGCCAGCTCTACGACCCTAGCGGGAGGGGGAGATACGCAGTATTTT	CASSTTLAGGGDTQYF
-	TRBV6-5	TRBJ2-6	many	TGTGCCAGCAGTTATCGAGCAGGTGGCTCTGGGGCCAACGTCCTGACTTTC	CASSYRAGGSGANVLTF
-	TRBV5-1	TRBJ1-1	many	TGCGCCAGCAGCTTGAGCAGGTTCAACACTGAAGCTTTCTTT	CASSLSRFNTEAFF
-	TRBV5-1	TRBJ1-5	many	TGCGCCAGCAGCTTGGAAGGGTTTGGCAATCAGCCCCAGCATTTT	CASSLEGFGNQPQHF
-	TRBV30	TRBJ2-5	many	TGTGCCTGGAGCCGTTCCCACGGGACCCAAGAGACCCAGTACTTC	CAWSRSHGTQETQYF
-	TRBV29-1	TRBJ1-1	many	TGCAGCGTTGGATTGGCTTTCTTT	CSVGLAFF
-	TRBV20-1	TRBJ2-7	many	TGCAGTGCTAGAGAAGGGGCAGGGACCTACGAGCAGTACTTC	CSAREGAGTYEQYF
TRBD1	TRBV27	TRBJ2-3	many	TGTGCCAGCAGTTCAGGGACAGGGACAGATACGCAGTATTTT	CASSSGTGTDTQYF
TRBD1	TRBV20-1	TRBJ2-7	many	TGCAGTGCTAGAGATTTCCAGGGGGCGGACGAGCAGTACTTC	CSARDFQGADEQYF
TRBD1	TRBV7-2	TRBJ2-7	many	TGTGCCAGCAGCCCGAGGACAGGGGATTTCCACTACGAGCAGTACTTC	CASSPRTGDFHYEQYF
-	TRBV7-9	TRBJ2-7	many	TGTGCCAGCAGCTTACGGGACGTAGGTGCCGAGCAGTACTTC	CASSLRDVGAEQYF
-	TRBV7-3	TRBJ1-2	many	TGTGCCAGCAGCTTAATGAGTGGGGGGGATAACTATGGCTACACCTTC	CASSLMSGGDNYGYTF
-	TRBV5-6	TRBJ2-2	medium-sized	TGTGCCAGCAGCTTCACCTTGGACCGATTCATCACCGGGGAGCTGTTTTTT	CASSFTLDRFITGELFF
-	TRBV19	TRBJ2-1	-	TGTGCCAGTAGTACCCGTACCTACAATGAGCAGTTCTTC	CASSTRTYNEQFF
-	TRBV5-1	TRBJ2-7	many	TGCGCCAGCAGTTTGACAGGCACCTACGAGCAGTACTTC	CASSLTGTYEQYF
TRBD2	TRBV6-6	TRBJ2-1	many	TGTGCCAGCAGTTCGCCACTAGCGGGGTTATACAATGAGCAGTTCTTC	CASSSPLAGLYNEQFF
-	TRBV7-2	TRBJ2-6	medium-sized	TGTGCCAGCAGCTCATTCTCTGGGGCCAACGTCCTGACTTTC	CASSSFSGANVLTF
-	TRBV20-1	TRBJ2-7	many	TGCAGTGCTAGAGATCGTCGGCAGGTCCTGTACTTC	CSARDRRQVLYF
TRBD1	TRBV9	TRBJ1-1	many	TGTGCCAGCAGCGGCGACAGGGAAGGGCTGGGCGAAGCTTTCTTT	CASSGDREGLGEAFF
-	TRBV20-1	TRBJ1-3	many	TGCAGTGCTAGAATGGCAGGCGGACTCTCTGGAAACACCATATATTTT	CSARMAGGLSGNTIYF